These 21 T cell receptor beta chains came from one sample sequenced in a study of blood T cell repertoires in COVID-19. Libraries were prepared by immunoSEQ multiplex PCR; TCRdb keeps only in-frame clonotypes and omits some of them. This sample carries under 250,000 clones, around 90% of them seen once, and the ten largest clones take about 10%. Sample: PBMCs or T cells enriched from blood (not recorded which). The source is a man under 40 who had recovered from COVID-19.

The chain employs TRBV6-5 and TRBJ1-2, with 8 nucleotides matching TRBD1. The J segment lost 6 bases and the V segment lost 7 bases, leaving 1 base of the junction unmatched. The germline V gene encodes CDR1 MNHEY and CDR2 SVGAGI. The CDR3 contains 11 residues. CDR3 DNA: TGTGCCAGCATACAGGGGGATGGCTACACCTTC. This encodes CASIQGDGYTF.

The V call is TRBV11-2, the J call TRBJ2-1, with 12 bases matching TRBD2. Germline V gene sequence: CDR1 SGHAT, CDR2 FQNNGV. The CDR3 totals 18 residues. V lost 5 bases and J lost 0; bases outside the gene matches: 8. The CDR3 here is CASSRLAGGPTSYNEQFF. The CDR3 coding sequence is TGTGCCAGCAGCCGGCTAGCGGGGGGGCCCACCTCCTACAATGAGCAGTTCTTC.

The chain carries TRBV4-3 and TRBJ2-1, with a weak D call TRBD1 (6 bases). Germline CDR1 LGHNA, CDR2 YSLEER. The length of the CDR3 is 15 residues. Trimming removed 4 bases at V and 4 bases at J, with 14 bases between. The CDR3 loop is CASSPQPDRYNEQFF. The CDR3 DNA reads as TGCGCCAGCAGCCCACAACCAGACAGGTACAATGAGCAGTTCTTC.

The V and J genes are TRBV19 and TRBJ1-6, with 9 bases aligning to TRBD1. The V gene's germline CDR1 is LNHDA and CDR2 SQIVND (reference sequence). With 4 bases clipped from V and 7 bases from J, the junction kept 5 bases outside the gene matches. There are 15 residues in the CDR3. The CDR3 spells CASSTSGTGNSPLHF. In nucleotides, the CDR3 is TGTGCCAGTAGTACATCCGGGACAGGGAATTCACCCCTCCACTTT.

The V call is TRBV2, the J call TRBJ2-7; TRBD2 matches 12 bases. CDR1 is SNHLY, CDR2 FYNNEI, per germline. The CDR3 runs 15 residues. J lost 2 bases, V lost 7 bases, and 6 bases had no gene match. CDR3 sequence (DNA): TGTGCCAGCACCGTGACTAGCGGGAGCCCCTACGAGCAGTACTTC. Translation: CASTVTSGSPYEQYF.

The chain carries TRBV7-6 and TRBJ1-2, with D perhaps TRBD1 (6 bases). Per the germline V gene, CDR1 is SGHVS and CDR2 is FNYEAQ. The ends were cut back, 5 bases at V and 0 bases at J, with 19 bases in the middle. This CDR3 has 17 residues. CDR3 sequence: CASSQSRSGGSNYGYTF. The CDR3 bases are TGTGCCAGCAGCCAAAGCCGGTCGGGGGGCTCTAACTATGGCTACACCTTC.

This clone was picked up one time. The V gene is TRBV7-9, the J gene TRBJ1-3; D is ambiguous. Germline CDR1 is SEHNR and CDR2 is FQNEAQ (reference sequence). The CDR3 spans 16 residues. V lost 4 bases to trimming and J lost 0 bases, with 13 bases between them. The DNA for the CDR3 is TGTGCCAGCAGCTCCTCGTACGGGGTCTCTGGAAACACCATATATTTT. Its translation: CASSSSYGVSGNTIYF.

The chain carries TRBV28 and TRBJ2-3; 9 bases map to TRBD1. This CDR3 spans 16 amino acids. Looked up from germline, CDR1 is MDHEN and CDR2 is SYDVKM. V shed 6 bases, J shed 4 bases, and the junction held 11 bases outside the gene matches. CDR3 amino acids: CASRLGGTGRADTQYF. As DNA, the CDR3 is TGTGCCAGCAGACTGGGGGGGACAGGGCGGGCAGATACGCAGTATTTT. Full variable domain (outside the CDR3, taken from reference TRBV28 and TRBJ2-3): DVKVTQSSRYLVKRTGEKVFLECVQDMDHENMFWYRQDPGLGLRLIYFSYDVKMKEKGDIPEGYSVSREKKERFSLILESASTNQTSMYLCASRLGGTGRADTQYFGPGTRLTVL.

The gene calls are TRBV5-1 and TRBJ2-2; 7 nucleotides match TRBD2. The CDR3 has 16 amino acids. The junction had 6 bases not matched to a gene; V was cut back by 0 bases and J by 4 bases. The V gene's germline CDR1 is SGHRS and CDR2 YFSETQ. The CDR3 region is CASSLGDYSFTGELFF. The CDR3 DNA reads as TGCGCCAGCAGCTTGGGGGACTACTCGTTCACCGGGGAGCTGTTTTTT. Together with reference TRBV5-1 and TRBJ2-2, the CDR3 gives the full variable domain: KAGVTQTPRYLIKTRGQQVTLSCSPISGHRSVSWYQQTPGQGLQFLFEYFSETQRNKGNFPGRFSGRQFSNSRSEMNVSTLELGDSALYLCASSLGDYSFTGELFFGEGSRLTVL.

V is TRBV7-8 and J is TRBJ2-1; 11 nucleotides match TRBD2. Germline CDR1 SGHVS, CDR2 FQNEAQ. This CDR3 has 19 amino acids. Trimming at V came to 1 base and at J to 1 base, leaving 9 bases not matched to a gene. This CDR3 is CASSLVSGSSGGSYNEQFF. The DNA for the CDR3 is TGTGCCAGCAGCTTAGTCTCGGGTTCTAGCGGGGGGTCCTACAATGAGCAGTTCTTC.

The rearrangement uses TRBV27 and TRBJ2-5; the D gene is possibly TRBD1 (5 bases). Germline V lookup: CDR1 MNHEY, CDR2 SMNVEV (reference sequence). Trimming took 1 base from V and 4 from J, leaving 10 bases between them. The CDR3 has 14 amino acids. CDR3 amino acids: CASSLWQGSETQYF. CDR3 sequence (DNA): TGTGCCAGCAGTTTATGGCAGGGATCAGAGACCCAGTACTTC.

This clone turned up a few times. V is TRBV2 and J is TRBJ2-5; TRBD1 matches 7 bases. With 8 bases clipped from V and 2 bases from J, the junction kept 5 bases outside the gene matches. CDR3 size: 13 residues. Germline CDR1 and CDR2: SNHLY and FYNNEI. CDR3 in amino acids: CASLRDRQETQYF. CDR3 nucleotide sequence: TGTGCCAGCCTACGGGACAGACAAGAGACCCAGTACTTC.

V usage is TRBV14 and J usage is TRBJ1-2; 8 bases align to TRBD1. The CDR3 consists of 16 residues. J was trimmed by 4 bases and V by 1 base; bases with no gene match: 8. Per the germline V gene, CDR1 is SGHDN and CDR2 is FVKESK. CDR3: CASSQGTRGQGYGYTF. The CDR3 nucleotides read TGTGCCAGCAGCCAAGGTACCAGGGGGCAAGGCTATGGCTACACCTTC.

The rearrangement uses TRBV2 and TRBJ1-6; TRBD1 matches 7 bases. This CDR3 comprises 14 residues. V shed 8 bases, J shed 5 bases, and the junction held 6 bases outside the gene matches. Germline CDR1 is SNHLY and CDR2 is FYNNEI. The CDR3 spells CASSGQADNSPLHF. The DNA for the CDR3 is TGTGCCAGCTCCGGACAGGCGGATAATTCACCCCTCCACTTT.

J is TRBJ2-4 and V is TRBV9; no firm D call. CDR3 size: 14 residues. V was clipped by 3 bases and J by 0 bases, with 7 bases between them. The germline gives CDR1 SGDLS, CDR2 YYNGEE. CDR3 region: CASSDPLAKNIQYF. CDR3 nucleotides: TGTGCCAGCAGCGATCCGTTAGCCAAAAACATTCAGTACTTC. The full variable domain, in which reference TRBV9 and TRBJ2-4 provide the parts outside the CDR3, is DSGVTQTPKHLITATGQRVTLRCSPRSGDLSVYWYQQSLDQGLQFLIQYYNGEERAKGNILERFSAQQFPDLHSELNLSSLELGDSALYFCASSDPLAKNIQYFGAGTRLSVL.

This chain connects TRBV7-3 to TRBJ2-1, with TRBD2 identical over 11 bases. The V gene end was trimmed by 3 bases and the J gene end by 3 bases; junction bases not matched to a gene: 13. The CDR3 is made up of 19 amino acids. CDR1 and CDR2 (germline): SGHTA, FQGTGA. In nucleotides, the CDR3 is TGTGCCAGCAGCTTCCTAGCGGGGGGTGTATTAGTGGGCTACAATGAGCAGTTCTTC. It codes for CASSFLAGGVLVGYNEQFF.

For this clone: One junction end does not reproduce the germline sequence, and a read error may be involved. CDR3 sequence: CSARANGVSPF. CDR3 sequence (DNA): TGCAGTGCTAGAGCAAACGGGGTCAGCCCCTTC. The chain is built from TRBV20-1 and TRBJ1-2; no firm D call. CDR1 and CDR2 from the germline V gene are DFQATT and SNEGSKA (reference sequence). CDR3 length: 11 residues.

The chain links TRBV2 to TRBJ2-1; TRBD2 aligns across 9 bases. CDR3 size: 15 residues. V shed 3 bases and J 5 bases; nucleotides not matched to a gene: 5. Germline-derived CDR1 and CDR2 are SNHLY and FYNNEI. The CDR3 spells CASSDPSGTDNEQFF. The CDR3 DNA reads TGTGCCAGCAGTGATCCTAGCGGGACCGACAATGAGCAGTTCTTC.

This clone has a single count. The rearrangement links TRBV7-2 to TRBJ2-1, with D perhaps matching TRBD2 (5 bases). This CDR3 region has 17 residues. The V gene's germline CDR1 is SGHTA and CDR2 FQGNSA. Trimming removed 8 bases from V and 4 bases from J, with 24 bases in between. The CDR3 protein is CASGAARSLPSYNEQFF. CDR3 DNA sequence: TGTGCCAGCGGAGCGGCGAGGTCGCTACCGTCATACAATGAGCAGTTCTTC.

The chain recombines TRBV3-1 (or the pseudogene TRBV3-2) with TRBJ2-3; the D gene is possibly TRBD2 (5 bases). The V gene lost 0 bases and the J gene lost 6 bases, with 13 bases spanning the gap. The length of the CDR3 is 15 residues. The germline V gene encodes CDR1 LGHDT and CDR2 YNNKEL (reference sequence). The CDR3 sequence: CASSQDSLEADTQYF. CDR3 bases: TGTGCCAGCAGCCAAGATAGCCTGGAGGCGGATACGCAGTATTTT.

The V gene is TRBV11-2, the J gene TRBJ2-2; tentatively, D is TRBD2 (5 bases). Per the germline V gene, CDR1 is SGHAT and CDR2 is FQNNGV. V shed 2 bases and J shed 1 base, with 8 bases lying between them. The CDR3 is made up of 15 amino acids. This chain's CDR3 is CASSLLSVNTGELFF. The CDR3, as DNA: TGTGCCAGCAGCTTACTTAGCGTGAACACCGGGGAGCTGTTTTTT.